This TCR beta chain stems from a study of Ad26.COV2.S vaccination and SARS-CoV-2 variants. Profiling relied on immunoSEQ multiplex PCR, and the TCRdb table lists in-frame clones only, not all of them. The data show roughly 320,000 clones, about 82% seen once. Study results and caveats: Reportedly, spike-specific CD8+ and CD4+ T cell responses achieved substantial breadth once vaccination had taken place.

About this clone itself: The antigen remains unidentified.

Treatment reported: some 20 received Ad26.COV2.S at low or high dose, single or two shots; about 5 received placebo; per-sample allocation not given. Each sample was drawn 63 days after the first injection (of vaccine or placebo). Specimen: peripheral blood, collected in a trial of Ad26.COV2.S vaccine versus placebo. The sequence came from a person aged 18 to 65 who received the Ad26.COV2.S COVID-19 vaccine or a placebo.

CDR3 coding DNA: TGTGCCAGCAGTTACTCGCCGGGACTTACCGAAGCCAAAGCCTACGAGCAGTACTTC. Translation: CASSYSPGLTEAKAYEQYF. This sequence joins TRBV6-2 or TRBV6-3 and TRBJ2-7, with D tentatively TRBD2 (6 bases). Looked up from germline, CDR1 is MNHEY and CDR2 is SVGEGT. With 0 bases removed from V and 2 bases from J, the gap between germline ends came to 23 bases. This CDR3 spans 19 amino acids.